This T cell receptor (beta chain) was identified during a study of blood T cell repertoires in COVID-19. Methods used by the authors: From reference gene primer amplification, estimates of nucleated cell counts were derived. The method was immunoSEQ multiplex PCR; TCRdb's version includes in-frame clones alone and lacks a portion of them. V and J calls and clone size come straight from that table; D and trimming were deduced from the DNA. The sample has 200,000 to 250,000 clones; roughly nine tenths are singletons. Germline V gives CDR1 SGHTS, CDR2 YDEGEE. The CDR3 has 12 residues. Trimming shortened V by 0 bases and J by 8 bases, and 6 bases separated the two germline ends.

Material for sequencing was peripheral blood. The clonotype was recovered from a woman aged 45 to 65 with COVID-19, enrolled during active disease. The chain is built from TRBV5-8 and TRBJ2-1; tentatively, D is TRBD1 (5 bases). CDR3 in DNA: TGTGCCAGCAGCTTGGAGGGGTATGAGCAGTTCTTC. Translation gives CASSLEGYEQFF.